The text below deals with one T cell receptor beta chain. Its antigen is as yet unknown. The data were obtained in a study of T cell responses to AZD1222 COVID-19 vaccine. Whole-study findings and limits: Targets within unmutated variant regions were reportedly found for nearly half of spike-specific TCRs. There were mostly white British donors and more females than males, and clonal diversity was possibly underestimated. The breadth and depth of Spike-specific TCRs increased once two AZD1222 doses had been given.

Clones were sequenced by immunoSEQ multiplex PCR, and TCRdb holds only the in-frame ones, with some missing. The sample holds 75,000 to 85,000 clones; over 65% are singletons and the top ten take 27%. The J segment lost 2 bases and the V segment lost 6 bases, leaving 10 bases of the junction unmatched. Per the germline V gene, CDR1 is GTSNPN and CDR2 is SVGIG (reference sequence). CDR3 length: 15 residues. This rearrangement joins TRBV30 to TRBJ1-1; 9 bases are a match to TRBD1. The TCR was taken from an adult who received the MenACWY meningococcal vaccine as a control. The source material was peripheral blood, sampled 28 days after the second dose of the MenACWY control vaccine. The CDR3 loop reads CACTRNRGRNTEAFF. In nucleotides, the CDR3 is TGTGCCTGCACCAGAAACAGGGGGCGAAACACTGAAGCTTTCTTT.